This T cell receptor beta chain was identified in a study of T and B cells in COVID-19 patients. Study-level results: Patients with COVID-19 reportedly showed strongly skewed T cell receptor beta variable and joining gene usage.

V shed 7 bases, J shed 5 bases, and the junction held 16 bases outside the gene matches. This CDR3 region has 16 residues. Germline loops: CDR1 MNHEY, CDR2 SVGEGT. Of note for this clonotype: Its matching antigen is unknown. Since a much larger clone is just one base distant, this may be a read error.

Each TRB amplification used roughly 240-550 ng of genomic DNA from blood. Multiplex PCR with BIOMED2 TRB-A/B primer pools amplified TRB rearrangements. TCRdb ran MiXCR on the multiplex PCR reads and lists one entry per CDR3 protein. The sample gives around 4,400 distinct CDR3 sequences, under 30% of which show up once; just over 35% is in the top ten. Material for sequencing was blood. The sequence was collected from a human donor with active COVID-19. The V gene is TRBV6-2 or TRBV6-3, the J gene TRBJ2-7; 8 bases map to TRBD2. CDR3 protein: CASTLSSGTRGDEQYF. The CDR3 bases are TGTGCCAGCACCCTGTCGTCAGGGACTAGGGGTGACGAGCAGTACTTC.